A selection of T cell receptor beta chains follows, all from one sample in a study of cytomegalovirus exposure and HLA in healthy donors. The protocol was immunoSEQ multiplex PCR, while the TCRdb copy is restricted to in-frame clones and leaves out a portion. The profile shows under 200,000 clones, 70% to 90% of them singletons. Sample: PBMCs. The receptor source for this set is a man between 18 and 29 years old in good health and CMV-seropositive. Each CDR3 is given with its conserved first and last residue.

V gene: TRBV5-1
CDR3 protein: CASSVRGIEAFF

V gene: TRBV4-3
CDR3 protein: CASSQEWDSYNEQFF

V gene: TRBV5-3
CDR3 protein: CARSLMRGSNSNQPQHF

V gene: TRBV5-8
CDR3 protein: CANPRQGSGYGYTF

V gene: TRBV4-1
CDR3 protein: CASSQDLVAGGPDTQYF

V gene: TRBV7-8
CDR3 protein: CASSLGGTGYGYTF

V gene: TRBV5-8
CDR3 protein: CASSLLLTIQARQPQHF

V gene: TRBV7-7
CDR3 protein: CASSLEGPGGNSPLHF

V gene: TRBV5-1
CDR3 protein: CASSFPRGKDNEQFF

V gene: TRBV27
CDR3 protein: CASGGGASEAFF

V gene: TRBV9
CDR3 protein: CASSLGGALTDTQYF

V gene: TRBV9
CDR3 protein: CASSGGGAATDTQYF

V gene: TRBV5-6
CDR3 protein: CASSPGTTNSPLHF

V gene: TRBV7-9
CDR3 protein: CASSLVQGRGYTF

V gene: TRBV7-9
CDR3 protein: CASTSYSWQGVNEQFF

V gene: TRBV5-4
CDR3 protein: CASSFIAGARTGELFF

V gene: TRBV6-5
CDR3 protein: CASSLDRNTEAFF

V gene: TRBV10-1
CDR3 protein: CASSRTLGRSYEQYF

V gene: TRBV19
CDR3 protein: CASSSTGGRADTQYF

V gene: TRBV9
CDR3 protein: CASSPRGGGAHNEQFF

V gene: TRBV29-1
CDR3 protein: CSVVLTSVMYEQYF

V gene: TRBV9
CDR3 protein: CASSVGLFNYGYTF